The 8 T cell receptor beta chains given below trace back to one sample, sequenced in a study of T cell changes during pregnancy in multiple sclerosis. The protocol was immunoSEQ multiplex PCR, while the TCRdb copy is restricted to in-frame clones and leaves out a portion. This table has more than 90,000 clones, roughly 92% appearing once. The source material was peripheral blood, sampled in the third trimester of pregnancy. These receptors all come from a female donor with multiple sclerosis, enrolled in a pregnancy study.

The chain combines TRBV2 with TRBJ2-2, with 7 bases aligning to TRBD1. The CDR3 runs to 14 residues. Per germline, CDR1 SNHLY and CDR2 FYNNEI. The V segment lost 6 bases and the J segment 4 bases; nucleotides outside the gene matches: 5. CDR3 sequence: CASRETGATGELFF. CDR3 DNA sequence: TGTGCCAGCAGAGAAACAGGGGCCACCGGGGAGCTGTTTTTT.

V gene TRBV28 combines with J gene TRBJ2-7, with a possible D match to TRBD2 (6 bases). Trimming took 2 bases from V and 4 from J, leaving 12 bases between them. Germline V gene data show CDR1 as MDHEN and CDR2 as SYDVKM. This CDR3 is built from 14 residues. This CDR3 reads CASSLGQGLYEQYF. As DNA, the CDR3 is TGTGCCAGCAGTTTAGGTCAGGGACTGTACGAGCAGTACTTC.

The chain has TRBV27 and TRBJ2-2; maybe TRBD2 (7 bases). The V gene lost 2 bases and the J gene lost 4 bases, with 14 bases spanning the gap. Germline-derived CDR1 and CDR2 are MNHEY and SMNVEV (reference sequence). The CDR3 totals 16 residues. The CDR3 bases are TGTGCCAGCAGTTTAGGTCAGGGGAGGGCCACCGGGGAGCTGTTTTTT. It is translated as CASSLGQGRATGELFF.

The count of this clone is one. The chain is built from TRBV5-1 and TRBJ2-4; TRBD1 is a possible D gene (7 bases). V lost 2 bases and J lost 8, with 23 bases in between. Per the germline V gene, CDR1 is SGHRS and CDR2 is YFSETQ. The CDR3 has 17 amino acids. The CDR3 reads CASSFGRQGGQMDIQYF. CDR3 bases: TGCGCCAGCAGCTTTGGGCGCCAGGGGGGTCAAATGGACATTCAGTACTTC. The entire variable domain, with the rest obtained from reference TRBV5-1 and TRBJ2-4, is as follows: KAGVTQTPRYLIKTRGQQVTLSCSPISGHRSVSWYQQTPGQGLQFLFEYFSETQRNKGNFPGRFSGRQFSNSRSEMNVSTLELGDSALYLCASSFGRQGGQMDIQYFGAGTRLSVL.

This chain connects TRBV27 to TRBJ1-1, with D hard to call. The CDR3 totals 16 residues. Trimming cost V 1 base and J 3 bases, with 15 bases left between them. CDR1 and CDR2 (germline): MNHEY, SMNVEV (reference sequence). CDR3 nucleotide sequence: TGTGCCAGCAGTTTATGGGGAGCCAACCCGGACACTGAAGCTTTCTTT. Its protein is CASSLWGANPDTEAFF.

The chain links TRBV30 to TRBJ1-2; D unclear. The CDR3 length is 14 residues. Germline V gene lookup returns CDR1 GTSNPN and CDR2 SVGIG (reference sequence). V was cut by 0 bases and J by 2 bases, with 10 bases left in between. The CDR3 nucleotides read TGTGCCTGGAGTGTATTGGGCAGAAACTATGGCTACACCTTC. As protein: CAWSVLGRNYGYTF.

The chain combines TRBV19 with TRBJ2-1; 14 nucleotides line up with TRBD2. The CDR3 is 16 residues long. V trimming: 3 bases; J trimming: 5 bases; junction bases outside the gene matches: 3. CDR1 is LNHDA and CDR2 is SQIVND in the germline V gene (reference sequence). The CDR3 is CASSMGLAGDHNEQFF. The CDR3, as DNA: TGTGCCAGTAGTATGGGACTAGCGGGAGACCACAATGAGCAGTTCTTC. The full variable domain, in which reference TRBV19 and TRBJ2-1 provide the parts outside the CDR3, is DGGITQSPKYLFRKEGQNVTLSCEQNLNHDAMYWYRQDPGQGLRLIYYSQIVNDFQKGDIAEGYSVSREKKESFPLTVTSAQKNPTAFYLCASSMGLAGDHNEQFFGPGTRLTVL.

This rearrangement joins TRBV9 to TRBJ2-5; 15 bases match TRBD2. The germline V gene encodes CDR1 SGDLS and CDR2 YYNGEE. J lost 2 bases, V lost 0 bases, and 2 bases had no gene match. The CDR3 totals 17 residues. The CDR3: CASSVGGLAGGQETQYF. The CDR3 DNA follows: TGTGCCAGCAGCGTAGGGGGACTAGCGGGGGGTCAAGAGACCCAGTACTTC.